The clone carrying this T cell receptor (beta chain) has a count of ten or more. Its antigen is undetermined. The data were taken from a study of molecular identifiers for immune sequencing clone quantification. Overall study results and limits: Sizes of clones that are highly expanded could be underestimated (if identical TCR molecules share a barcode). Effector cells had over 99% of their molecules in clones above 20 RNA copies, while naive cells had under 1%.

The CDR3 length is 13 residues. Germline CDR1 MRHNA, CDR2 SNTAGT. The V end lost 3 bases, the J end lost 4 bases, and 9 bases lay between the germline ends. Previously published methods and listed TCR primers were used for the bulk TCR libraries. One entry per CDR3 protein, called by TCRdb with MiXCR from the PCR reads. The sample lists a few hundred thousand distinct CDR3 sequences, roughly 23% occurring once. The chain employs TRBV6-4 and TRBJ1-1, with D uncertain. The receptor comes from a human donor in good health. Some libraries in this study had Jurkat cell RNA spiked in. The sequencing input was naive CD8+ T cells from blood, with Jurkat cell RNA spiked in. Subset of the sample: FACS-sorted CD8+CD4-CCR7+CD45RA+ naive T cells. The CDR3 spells CASSENRITEAFF. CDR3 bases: TGTGCCAGCAGTGAGAATAGAATCACTGAAGCTTTCTTT.